This TCR beta chain was profiled in a study of technical replicates of blood from a few donors. The repertoire was sequenced with immunoSEQ multiplex PCR; TCRdb's copy has only in-frame clones and lacks some. The sample yields 60,000 to 80,000 clones, 89% seen once. This clonotype originated in a human donor in good health. Some clones in this sample may be carry-over from other donors' samples. The specimen was PBMCs.

The chain's CDR3 is CASSQDGRGYGYTF. Written as DNA, the CDR3 is TGTGCCAGCAGCCAAGATGGGAGAGGCTATGGCTACACCTTC. This chain joins TRBV4-2 and TRBJ1-2; no definite D call. The germline gives CDR1 LGHNA, CDR2 YNFKEQ. The CDR3 runs to 14 residues. V shed 0 bases and J shed 4 bases, with 9 bases lying between them.